These 19 T cell receptor beta chains originate from one sample sequenced in a study of T-cell memory formation after mild COVID-19. TCRdb ran MiXCR on the 5' RACE reads and lists one entry per CDR3 protein. The data contain around 200,000 distinct CDR3 sequences, roughly 16% of them singletons. The specimen sequenced was PBMCs or a T cell subset sorted from them (not recorded which). Source of these receptors: an adult woman who had mild COVID-19 (a few samples of this study predate the infection). Cell type and time point are not known.

In its sample, this clonotype was seen a few times. This chain connects TRBV3-1 to TRBJ1-4; perhaps TRBD1 as D (5 bases). The CDR3 totals 15 residues. The V end was cut by 4 bases, the J end by 3 bases, with 12 bases between. In germline, CDR1 is LGHDT, CDR2 YNNKEL (reference sequence). The CDR3 loop is CASSPVQGSNEKLFF. The DNA of the CDR3 is TGTGCCAGCAGCCCCGTGCAGGGCTCTAATGAAAAACTGTTTTTT.

This clonotype was counted at least ten times. This chain uses TRBV7-3 with TRBJ2-1, with TRBD2 matching over 15 bases. V was clipped by 3 bases and J by 7 bases; unmatched bases: 1. The length of the CDR3 is 15 residues. In germline, CDR1 is SGHTA, CDR2 FQGTGA. The CDR3 coding sequence is TGTGCCAGCAGCTTCGGACTAGCGGGAGGGAATGAGCAGTTCTTC. This gives the protein CASSFGLAGGNEQFF.

There are a few counts of this clonotype. The chain has TRBV5-1 and TRBJ2-5; D unresolved. The germline CDR1 and CDR2 sequences are SGHRS and YFSETQ. The CDR3 totals 14 residues. Trimming stripped 0 bases from V and 2 bases from J, with 8 bases between. The CDR3 region has the DNA TGCGCCAGCAGCTTGGTGTCCCGACAAGAGACCCAGTACTTC. This sequence encodes CASSLVSRQETQYF.

The chain employs TRBV15 and TRBJ2-1; 7 bases match TRBD1. Germline lookup yields CDR1 LNHNV and CDR2 YYDKDF (reference sequence). V dropped 8 bases and J dropped 6; count of bases not matched to a gene: 13. The CDR3 contains 15 residues. The CDR3 sequence: CATRLTGKIINEQFF. CDR3 in DNA: TGTGCCACCCGACTGACAGGGAAGATAATCAATGAGCAGTTCTTC.

The sample holds a few counts of this clonotype. The chain joins TRBV7-3 to TRBJ2-3; 9 bases align to TRBD2. The trim removed 5 bases at V and 0 bases at J, leaving 9 bases unmatched. Germline V CDR1 and CDR2: SGHTA, FQGTGA. This CDR3 spans 17 amino acids. CDR3 DNA: TGTGCCAGCAGCGCATTCCAACTAGCGGGCAGCACAGATACGCAGTATTTT. It yields the protein CASSAFQLAGSTDTQYF.

This clonotype was found a few times. The chain couples TRBV12-3 or TRBV12-4 to TRBJ2-2; D is perhaps TRBD2 (6 bases). V was trimmed by 3 bases and J by 4 bases, leaving 6 bases between them. This CDR3 contains 13 residues. In DNA form, the CDR3 reads TGTGCCAGCAGTTTCGGGGGCACCGGGGAGCTGTTTTTT. Translating it yields CASSFGGTGELFF.

This clonotype showed up just once. The chain has TRBV7-8 and TRBJ1-1; 7 bases agree with TRBD1. V gave up 2 bases and J gave up 5 bases; unmatched junction bases: 8. From germline, CDR1 is SGHVS and CDR2 FQNEAQ. This CDR3 region has 15 residues. CDR3 DNA sequence: TGTGCCAGCAGCTTAATAGAGGGGGCAGGGACTGAAGCTTTCTTT. Amino acids: CASSLIEGAGTEAFF.

The table lists this clonotype with many counts. This chain joins TRBV4-3 and TRBJ2-7; D gene ambiguous. The CDR3 has 14 residues. V dropped 0 bases and J dropped 1 base, with 7 bases sitting between them. CDR1 LGHNA and CDR2 YSLEER come from the germline V gene. Here the CDR3 DNA reads TGCGCCAGCAGCCAAGATAGCTATTCCTACGAGCAGTACTTC. Encoded protein: CASSQDSYSYEQYF.

CDR3 nucleotides: TGTGCCAGCAACCCCCTGGGCGGGGGGGCGGGCTACAATGAGCAGTTCTTC. Its protein is CASNPLGGGAGYNEQFF. This chain links TRBV5-4 with TRBJ2-1, with 9 bases that match TRBD2. The CDR3 covers 17 residues. Losses at the gene ends were 6 bases for V and 3 bases for J; bases not matched to a gene: 13. Per germline, CDR1 SGHNT and CDR2 YYREEE (reference sequence).

The rearrangement links TRBV2 to TRBJ1-1, with D possibly being TRBD1 (5 bases). CDR3 length: 14 amino acids. Germline CDR1 SNHLY, CDR2 FYNNEI. V gave up 5 bases and J gave up 3 bases, with 13 bases separating them. The CDR3 region is CASSWVRGYTEAFF. CDR3 coding DNA: TGTGCCAGCAGTTGGGTAAGGGGATACACTGAAGCTTTCTTT.

The rearrangement uses TRBV12-3 or TRBV12-4 and TRBJ2-5, with 7 bases matching TRBD1. The CDR3 sequence is 13 residues long. V was clipped by 4 bases and J by 5 bases; unmatched bases: 4. The CDR3 region is CASSSRGRETQYF. The CDR3 nucleotides read TGTGCCAGCAGTTCGAGGGGGCGGGAGACCCAGTACTTC.

CDR3 amino acids: CASSFRAGHNEQFF. The DNA for the CDR3 is TGTGCCAGCAGTTTTAGAGCGGGCCACAATGAGCAGTTCTTC. V and J are TRBV6-2 or TRBV6-3 and TRBJ2-1, with TRBD2 as a possible D gene (6 bases). The germline V gene has CDR1 MNHEY and CDR2 SVGEGT. The CDR3 contains 14 residues. Trimming pared 4 bases from V and 5 bases from J, leaving 12 bases between.

Only a few counts were recorded for this clonotype. The chain links TRBV20-1 to TRBJ2-7; 8 nucleotides agree with TRBD1. The CDR3 sequence is 15 residues long. V was pared by 3 bases and J by 3 bases, with 10 bases of the junction left unmatched. CDR1 and CDR2 (germline): DFQATT, SNEGSKA (reference sequence). The CDR3 DNA follows: TGCAGTGCTAGCGGAACAGGGGGTTTCATCTACGAGCAGTACTTC. It yields the protein CSASGTGGFIYEQYF.

The chain recombines TRBV20-1 with TRBJ1-2; the D gene is possibly TRBD1 (5 bases). This CDR3 comprises 14 residues. The V gene's germline CDR1 is DFQATT and CDR2 SNEGSKA (reference sequence). V lost 5 bases to trimming and J lost 4 bases, with 17 bases between them. The CDR3 region has the DNA TGCAGTGCTCGTCAGGGACCCATCCCCTATGGCTACACCTTC. Its protein is CSARQGPIPYGYTF.

In this sample, this clonotype turned up many times. The rearrangement links TRBV24-1 to TRBJ2-2; 14 bases agree with TRBD2. J gave up 4 bases and V 7 bases, and 10 bases lay outside the gene matches. Germline V gene lookup returns CDR1 KGHDR and CDR2 SFDVKD. This CDR3 spans 18 amino acids. The CDR3 DNA sequence: TGTGCCACCAGCCCAAGAACCGGGACTAGCGGGAGCACCGGGGAGCTGTTTTTT. This encodes CATSPRTGTSGSTGELFF.

This clonotype has more than one count but fewer than ten. The rearrangement joins TRBV6-5 to TRBJ2-7, with D perhaps TRBD1 or TRBD2 (6 bases each). The germline CDR1 and CDR2 sequences are MNHEY and SVGAGI. This CDR3 comprises 13 residues. V was shortened by 4 bases and J by 13 bases, with 20 bases between the two germline ends. DNA for the CDR3: TGTGCCAGCAGTTCAACAGGGTCTAGCGTAGATTACTTC. Its translation: CASSSTGSSVDYF.

This clonotype was seen only a few times. The J gene is TRBJ2-7, the V gene TRBV29-1; TRBD1 aligns across 10 bases. V gave up 6 bases and J gave up 1 base; unmatched junction bases: 6. Per the germline V gene, CDR1 is SQVTM and CDR2 is ANQGSEA. This CDR3 has 14 residues. As DNA, the CDR3 is TGCAGCGTCCGAGGACAGGGGGGGTCCTACGAGCAGTACTTC. This gives the protein CSVRGQGGSYEQYF.

The rearrangement uses TRBV5-6 and TRBJ1-2; D ambiguous. Germline CDR1 and CDR2: SGHDT and YYEEEE. The CDR3 extends over 11 amino acids. V lost 1 base and J 5 bases, leaving 3 bases between the germline ends. CDR3 coding DNA: TGTGCCAGCAGCTTGCAGTATGGCTACACCTTC. Translated: CASSLQYGYTF.

This clonotype was seen a handful of times. This rearrangement joins TRBV6-5 to TRBJ1-1; D is ambiguous. The germline V gene encodes CDR1 MNHEY and CDR2 SVGAGI. This CDR3 is 16 amino acids long. V was pared by 0 bases and J by 2 bases, with 13 bases between. The CDR3 DNA follows: TGTGCCAGCAGTTACTCGCTGGGTTTCGGTAACACTGAAGCTTTCTTT. Amino acids: CASSYSLGFGNTEAFF.